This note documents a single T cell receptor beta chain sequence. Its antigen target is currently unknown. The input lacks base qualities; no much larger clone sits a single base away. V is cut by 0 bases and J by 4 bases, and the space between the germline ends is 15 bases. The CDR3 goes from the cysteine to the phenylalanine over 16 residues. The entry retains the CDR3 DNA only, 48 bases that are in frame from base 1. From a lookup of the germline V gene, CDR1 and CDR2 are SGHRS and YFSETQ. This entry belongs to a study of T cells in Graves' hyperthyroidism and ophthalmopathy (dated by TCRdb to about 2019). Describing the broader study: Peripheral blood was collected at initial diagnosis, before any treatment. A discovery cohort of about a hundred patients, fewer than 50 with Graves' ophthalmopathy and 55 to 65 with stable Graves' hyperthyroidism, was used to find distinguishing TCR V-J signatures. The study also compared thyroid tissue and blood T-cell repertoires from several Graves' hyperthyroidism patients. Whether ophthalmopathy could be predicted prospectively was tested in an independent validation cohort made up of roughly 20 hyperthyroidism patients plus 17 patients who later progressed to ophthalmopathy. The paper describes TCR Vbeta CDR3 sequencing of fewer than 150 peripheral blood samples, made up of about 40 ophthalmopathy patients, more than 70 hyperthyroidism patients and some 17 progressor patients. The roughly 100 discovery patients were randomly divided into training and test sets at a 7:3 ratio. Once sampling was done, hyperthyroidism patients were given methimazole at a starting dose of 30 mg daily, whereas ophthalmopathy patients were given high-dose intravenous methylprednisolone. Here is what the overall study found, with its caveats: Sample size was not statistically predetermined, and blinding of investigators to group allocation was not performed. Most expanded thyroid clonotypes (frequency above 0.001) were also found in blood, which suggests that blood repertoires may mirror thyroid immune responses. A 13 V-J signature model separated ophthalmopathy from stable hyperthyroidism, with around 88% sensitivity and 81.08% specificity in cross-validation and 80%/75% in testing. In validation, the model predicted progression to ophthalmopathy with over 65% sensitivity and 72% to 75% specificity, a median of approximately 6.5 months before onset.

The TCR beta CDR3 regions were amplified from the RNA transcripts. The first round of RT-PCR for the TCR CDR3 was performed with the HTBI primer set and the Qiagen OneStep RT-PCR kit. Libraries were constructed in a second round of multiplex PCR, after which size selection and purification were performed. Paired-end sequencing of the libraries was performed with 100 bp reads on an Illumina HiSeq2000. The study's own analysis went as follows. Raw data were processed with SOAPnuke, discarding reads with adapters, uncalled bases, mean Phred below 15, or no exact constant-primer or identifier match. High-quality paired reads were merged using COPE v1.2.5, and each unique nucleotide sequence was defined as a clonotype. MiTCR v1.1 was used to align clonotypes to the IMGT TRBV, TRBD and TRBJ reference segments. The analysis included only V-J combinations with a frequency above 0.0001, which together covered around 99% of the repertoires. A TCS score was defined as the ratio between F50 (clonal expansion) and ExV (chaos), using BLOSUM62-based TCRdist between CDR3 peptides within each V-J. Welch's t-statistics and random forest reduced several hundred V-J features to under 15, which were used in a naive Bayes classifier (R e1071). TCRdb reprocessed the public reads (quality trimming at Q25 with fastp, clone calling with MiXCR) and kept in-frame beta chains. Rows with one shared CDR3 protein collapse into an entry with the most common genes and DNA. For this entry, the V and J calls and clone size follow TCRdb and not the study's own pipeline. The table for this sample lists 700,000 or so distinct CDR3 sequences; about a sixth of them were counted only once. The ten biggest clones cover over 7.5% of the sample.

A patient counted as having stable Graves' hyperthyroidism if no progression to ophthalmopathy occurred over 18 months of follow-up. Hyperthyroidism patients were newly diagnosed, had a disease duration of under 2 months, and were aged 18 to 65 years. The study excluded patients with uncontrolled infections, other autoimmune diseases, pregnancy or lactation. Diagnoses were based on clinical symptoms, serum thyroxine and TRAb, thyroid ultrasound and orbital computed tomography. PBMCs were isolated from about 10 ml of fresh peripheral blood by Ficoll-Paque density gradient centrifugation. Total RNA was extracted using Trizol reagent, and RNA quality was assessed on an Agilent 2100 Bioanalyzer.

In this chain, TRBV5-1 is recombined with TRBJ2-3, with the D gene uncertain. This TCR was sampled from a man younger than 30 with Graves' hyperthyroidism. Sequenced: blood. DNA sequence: TGCGCCAGCAGCTTGGAACGGGTGGTTAGGGCAGATACGCAGTATTTT. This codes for CASSLERVVRADTQYF. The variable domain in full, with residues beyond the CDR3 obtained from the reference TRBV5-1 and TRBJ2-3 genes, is KAGVTQTPRYLIKTRGQQVTLSCSPISGHRSVSWYQQTPGQGLQFLFEYFSETQRNKGNFPGRFSGRQFSNSRSEMNVSTLELGDSALYLCASSLERVVRADTQYFGPGTRLTVL.